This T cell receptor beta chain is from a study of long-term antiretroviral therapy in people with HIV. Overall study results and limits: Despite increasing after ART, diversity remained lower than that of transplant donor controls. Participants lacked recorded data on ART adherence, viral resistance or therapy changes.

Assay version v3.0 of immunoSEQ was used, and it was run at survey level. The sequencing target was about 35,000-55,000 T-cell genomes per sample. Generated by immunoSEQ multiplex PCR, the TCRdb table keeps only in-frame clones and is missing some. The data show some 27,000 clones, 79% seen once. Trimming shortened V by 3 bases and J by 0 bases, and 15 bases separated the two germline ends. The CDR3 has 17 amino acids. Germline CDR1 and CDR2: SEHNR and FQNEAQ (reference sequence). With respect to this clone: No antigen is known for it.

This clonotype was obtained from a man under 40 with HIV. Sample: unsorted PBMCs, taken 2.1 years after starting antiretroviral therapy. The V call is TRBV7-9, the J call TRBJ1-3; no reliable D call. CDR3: CASSFNPHGSSGNTIYF. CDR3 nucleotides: TGTGCCAGCAGCTTCAATCCCCACGGGTCCTCTGGAAACACCATATATTTT.